Listed here is a single T cell receptor (beta chain). Its specificity is unknown. Trimming pared 5 bases from V and 5 bases from J, leaving 8 bases between. The CDR3 has 12 residues. Germline V gene sequence: CDR1 SGHAT, CDR2 FQNNGV. This specimen belongs to a study of CD8 T cells in Susac syndrome. General study points: None of the CD4+ T cell repertoires in Susac syndrome showed clonal expansion.

Reverse transcription of roughly 0.5 to 1 ug RNA was performed with random hexamers. TCRdb re-analysed the immunoSEQ multiplex PCR reads in MiXCR, keeping a single row per CDR3 protein. Here the sample spans approximately 150,000 distinct CDR3 sequences, nearly 97% being singletons. TCR beta sequencing covered blood CD8+ and CD4+ T cells. This chain joins TRBV11-2 and TRBJ2-3, with unresolved D. Sequencing was carried out using CD4+ T cells from PBMCs. The TCR comes from a human donor with Susac syndrome. CDR3 sequence reads: CASSPSVDTQYF. CDR3 nucleotide sequence: TGTGCCAGCAGCCCATCGGTAGATACGCAGTATTTT.